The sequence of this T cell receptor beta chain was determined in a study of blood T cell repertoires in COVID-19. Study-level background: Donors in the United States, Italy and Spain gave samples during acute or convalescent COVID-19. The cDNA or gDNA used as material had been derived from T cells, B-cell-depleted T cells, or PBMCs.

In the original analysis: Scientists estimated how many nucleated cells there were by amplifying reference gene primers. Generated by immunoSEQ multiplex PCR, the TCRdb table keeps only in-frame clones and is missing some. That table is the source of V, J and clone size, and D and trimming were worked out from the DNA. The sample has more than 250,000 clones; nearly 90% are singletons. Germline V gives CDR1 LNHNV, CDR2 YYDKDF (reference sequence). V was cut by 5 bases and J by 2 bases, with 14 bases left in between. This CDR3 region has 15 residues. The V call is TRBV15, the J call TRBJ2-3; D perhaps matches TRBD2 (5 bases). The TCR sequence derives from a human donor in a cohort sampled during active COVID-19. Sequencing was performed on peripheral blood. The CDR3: CATSPRVTNTDTQYF. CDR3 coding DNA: TGTGCCACCAGCCCGCGGGTAACTAACACAGATACGCAGTATTTT. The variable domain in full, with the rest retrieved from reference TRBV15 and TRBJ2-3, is DAMVIQNPRYQVTQFGKPVTLSCSQTLNHNVMYWYQQKSSQAPKLLFHYYDKDFNNEADTPDNFQSRRPNTSFCFLDIRSPGLGDTAMYLCATSPRVTNTDTQYFGPGTRLTVL.